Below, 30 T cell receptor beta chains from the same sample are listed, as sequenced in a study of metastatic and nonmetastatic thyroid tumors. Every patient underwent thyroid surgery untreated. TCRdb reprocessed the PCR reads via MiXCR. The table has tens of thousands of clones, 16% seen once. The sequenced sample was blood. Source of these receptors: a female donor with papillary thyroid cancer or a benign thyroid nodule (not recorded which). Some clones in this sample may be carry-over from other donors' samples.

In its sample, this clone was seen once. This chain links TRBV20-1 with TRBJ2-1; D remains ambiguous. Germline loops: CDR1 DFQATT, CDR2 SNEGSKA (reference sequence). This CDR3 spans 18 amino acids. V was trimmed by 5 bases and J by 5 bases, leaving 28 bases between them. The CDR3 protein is CSAATTWVASLAHNEQFF. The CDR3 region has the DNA TGCAGTGCTGCAACGACATGGGTCGCTTCGTTGGCCCACAATGAGCAGTTCTTC.

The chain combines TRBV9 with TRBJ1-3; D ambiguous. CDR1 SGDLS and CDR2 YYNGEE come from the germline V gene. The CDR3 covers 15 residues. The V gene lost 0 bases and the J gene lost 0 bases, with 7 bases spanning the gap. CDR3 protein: CASSVEVSSGNTIYF. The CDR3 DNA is TGTGCCAGCAGCGTAGAGGTTAGCTCTGGAAACACCATATATTTT. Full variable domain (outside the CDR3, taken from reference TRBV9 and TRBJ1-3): DSGVTQTPKHLITATGQRVTLRCSPRSGDLSVYWYQQSLDQGLQFLIQYYNGEERAKGNILERFSAQQFPDLHSELNLSSLELGDSALYFCASSVEVSSGNTIYFGEGSWLTVV.

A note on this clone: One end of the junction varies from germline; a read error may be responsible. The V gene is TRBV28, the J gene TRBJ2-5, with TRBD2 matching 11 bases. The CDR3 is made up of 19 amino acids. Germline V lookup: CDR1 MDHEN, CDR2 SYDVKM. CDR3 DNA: TGTGCCAGCAGTACACCCCCGCGGTCTAGCGGGAGGTACAAAGAGACCGAGTACTTC. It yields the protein CASSTPPRSSGRYKETEYF. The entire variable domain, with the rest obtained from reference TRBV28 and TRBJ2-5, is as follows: DVKVTQSSRYLVKRTGEKVFLECVQDMDHENMFWYRQDPGLGLRLIYFSYDVKMKEKGDIPEGYSVSREKKERFSLILESASTNQTSMYLCASSTPPRSSGRYKETEYFGPGTRLLVL.

The CDR3 protein is CASSLLSLKGEHQETQYF. CDR3 nucleotide sequence: TGTGCCAGCAGTTTACTGTCCTTAAAGGGGGAGCATCAGGAGACCCAGTACTTC. The genes are TRBV28 and TRBJ2-5; a weak D match, TRBD1 (6 bases). The germline CDR1 and CDR2 sequences are MDHEN and SYDVKM. CDR3 length equals 18 residues. Trimming stripped 2 bases from V and 5 bases from J, with 24 bases between.

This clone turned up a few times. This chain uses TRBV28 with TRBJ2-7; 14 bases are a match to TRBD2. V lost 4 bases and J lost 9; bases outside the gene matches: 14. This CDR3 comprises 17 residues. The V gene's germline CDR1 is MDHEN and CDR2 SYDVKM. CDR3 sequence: CASSYPRTSGRIKGQYF. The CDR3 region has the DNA TGTGCCAGCAGTTACCCCCGGACTAGCGGGAGGATTAAGGGGCAGTACTTC.

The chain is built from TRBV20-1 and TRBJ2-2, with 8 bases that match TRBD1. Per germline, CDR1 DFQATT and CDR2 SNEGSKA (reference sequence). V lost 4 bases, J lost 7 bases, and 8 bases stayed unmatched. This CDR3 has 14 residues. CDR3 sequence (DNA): TGCAGTGCTATTCTCCAGGGGGCCTACGGGGAGCTGTTTTTT. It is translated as CSAILQGAYGELFF.

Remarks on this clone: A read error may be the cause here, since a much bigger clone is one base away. Written as DNA, the CDR3 is TGTGTCAGCAGCCCTCGGACTAGCGGGAGGGCCGGCAACAATGAGCAGCTCTTC. Protein: CVSSPRTSGRAGNNEQLF. The chain joins TRBV11-2 to TRBJ2-1, with 15 bases identical to TRBD2. There are 18 residues in the CDR3. Looked up from germline, CDR1 is SGHAT and CDR2 is FQNNGV.

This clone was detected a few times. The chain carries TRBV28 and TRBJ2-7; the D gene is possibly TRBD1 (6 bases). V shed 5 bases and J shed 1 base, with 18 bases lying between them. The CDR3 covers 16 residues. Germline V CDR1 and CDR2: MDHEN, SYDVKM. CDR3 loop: CASSRSGTQPSYEQYF. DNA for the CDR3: TGTGCCAGCAGTAGATCCGGGACACAACCTTCCTACGAGCAGTACTTC.

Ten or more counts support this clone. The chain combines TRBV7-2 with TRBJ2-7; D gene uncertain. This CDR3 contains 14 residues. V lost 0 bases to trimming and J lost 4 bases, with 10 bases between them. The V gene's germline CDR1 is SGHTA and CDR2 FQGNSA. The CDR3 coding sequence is TGTGCCAGCAGCTTAGCGGATAACCTTTACGAGCAGTACTTC. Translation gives CASSLADNLYEQYF.

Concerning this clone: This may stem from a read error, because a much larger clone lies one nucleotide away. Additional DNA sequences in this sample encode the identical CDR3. CDR3 sequence: CASSLAGVAKNIQYF. The CDR3 coding sequence is TGTGCTAGCAGCTTAGCGGGAGTAGCCAAAAACATTCAGTACTTC. The chain uses TRBV13 and TRBJ2-4, with 9 positions matching TRBD2. CDR3 length equals 15 residues. CDR1 is PRHDT and CDR2 is FYEKMQ in the germline V gene (reference sequence).

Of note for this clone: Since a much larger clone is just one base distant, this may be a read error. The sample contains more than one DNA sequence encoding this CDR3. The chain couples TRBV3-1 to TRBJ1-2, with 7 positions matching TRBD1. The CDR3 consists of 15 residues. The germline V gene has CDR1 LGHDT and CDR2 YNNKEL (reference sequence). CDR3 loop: CASSHARGLNYGYTF. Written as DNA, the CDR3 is TGTGCCAGCAGCCATGCGAGGGGGCTCAACTACGGCTACACCTTC. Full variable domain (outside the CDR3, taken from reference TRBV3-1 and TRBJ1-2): DTAVSQTPKYLVTQMGNDKSIKCEQNLGHDTMYWYKQDSKKFLKIMFSYNNKELIINETVPNRFSPKSPDKAHLNLHINSLELGDSAVYFCASSHARGLNYGYTFGSGTRLTVV.

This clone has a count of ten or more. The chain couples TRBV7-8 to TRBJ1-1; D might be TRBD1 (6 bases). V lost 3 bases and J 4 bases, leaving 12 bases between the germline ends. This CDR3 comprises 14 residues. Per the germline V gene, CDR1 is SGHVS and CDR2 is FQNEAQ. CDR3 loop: CASSFRTGSTEAFF. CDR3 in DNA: TGTGCCAGCAGCTTTCGTACAGGGAGCACTGAAGCTTTCTTT.

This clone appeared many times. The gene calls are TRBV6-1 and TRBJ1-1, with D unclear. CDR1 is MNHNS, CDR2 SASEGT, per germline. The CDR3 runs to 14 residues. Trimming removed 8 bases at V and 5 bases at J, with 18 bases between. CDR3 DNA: TGTGCCAGCCTAAGACTGGGTACTGGGACTGAAGCTTTCTTT. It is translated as CASLRLGTGTEAFF.

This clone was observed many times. The CDR3 DNA is TGTGCCAGCAGCTTGATAGCGTACTCCTACAATGAGCAGTTCTTC. Translating it yields CASSLIAYSYNEQFF. This sequence joins TRBV7-2 and TRBJ2-1; maybe TRBD2 (5 bases). The V gene lost 3 bases and the J gene lost 0 bases, with 9 bases spanning the gap. The CDR3 covers 15 residues. Per the germline V gene, CDR1 is SGHTA and CDR2 is FQGNSA.

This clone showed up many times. CDR3 amino acids: CASSLVKVGYEQYF. The CDR3 DNA reads TGCGCCAGCAGCTTGGTGAAGGTCGGCTACGAGCAGTACTTC. The V and J genes are TRBV5-1 and TRBJ2-7; D not certain. CDR1 is SGHRS and CDR2 is YFSETQ in the germline V gene. Trimming removed 0 bases at V and 3 bases at J, with 10 bases between. This CDR3 region has 14 residues.

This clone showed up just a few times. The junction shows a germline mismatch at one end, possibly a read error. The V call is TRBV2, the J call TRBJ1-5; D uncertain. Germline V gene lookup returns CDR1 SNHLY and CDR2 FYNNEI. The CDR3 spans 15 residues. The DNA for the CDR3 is TGTGCCAGCAGTGAGGCGGGGTTAAGCAATCAGACCCAGAATTTT. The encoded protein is CASSEAGLSNQTQNF.

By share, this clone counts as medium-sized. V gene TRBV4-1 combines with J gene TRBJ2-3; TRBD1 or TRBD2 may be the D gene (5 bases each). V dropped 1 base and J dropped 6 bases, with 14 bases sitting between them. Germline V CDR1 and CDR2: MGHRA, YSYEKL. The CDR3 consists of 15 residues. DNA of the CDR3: TGCGCCAGCAGCCAAGTTCAAGGGACCTACGATACGCAGTATTTT. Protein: CASSQVQGTYDTQYF.

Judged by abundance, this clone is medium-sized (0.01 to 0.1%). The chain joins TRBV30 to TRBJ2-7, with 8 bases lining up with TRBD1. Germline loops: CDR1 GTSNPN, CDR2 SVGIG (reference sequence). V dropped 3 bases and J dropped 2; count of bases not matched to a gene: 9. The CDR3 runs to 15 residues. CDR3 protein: CAWRMGTGTPYEQYF. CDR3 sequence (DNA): TGTGCCTGGAGGATGGGGACAGGTACACCCTACGAGCAGTACTTC. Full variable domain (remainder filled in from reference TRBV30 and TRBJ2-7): SQTIHQWPATLVQPVGSPLSLECTVEGTSNPNLYWYRQAAGRGLQLLFYSVGIGQISSEVPQNLSASRPQDRQFILSSKKLLLSDSGFYLCAWRMGTGTPYEQYFGPGTRLTVT.

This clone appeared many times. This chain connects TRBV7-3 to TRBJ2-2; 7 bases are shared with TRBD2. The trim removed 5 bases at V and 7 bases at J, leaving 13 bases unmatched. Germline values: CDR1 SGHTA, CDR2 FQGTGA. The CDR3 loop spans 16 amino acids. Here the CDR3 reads CASSLEVVAGSGELFF. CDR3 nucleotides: TGTGCCAGCAGCCTCGAGGTAGTAGCGGGCAGCGGGGAGCTGTTTTTT.

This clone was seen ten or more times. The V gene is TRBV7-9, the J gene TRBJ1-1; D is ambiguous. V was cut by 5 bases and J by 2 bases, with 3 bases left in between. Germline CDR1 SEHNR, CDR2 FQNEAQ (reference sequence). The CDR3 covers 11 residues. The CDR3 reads CASSQNTEAFF. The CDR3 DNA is TGTGCCAGCAGCCAAAACACTGAAGCTTTCTTT.

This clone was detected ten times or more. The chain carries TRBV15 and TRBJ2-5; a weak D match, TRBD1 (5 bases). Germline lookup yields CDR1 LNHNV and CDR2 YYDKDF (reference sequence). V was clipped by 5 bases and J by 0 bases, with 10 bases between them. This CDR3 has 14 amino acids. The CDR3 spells CATSGNRNQETQYF. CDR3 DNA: TGTGCCACCAGCGGAAACAGGAACCAAGAGACCCAGTACTTC. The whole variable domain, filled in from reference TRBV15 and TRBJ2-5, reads DAMVIQNPRYQVTQFGKPVTLSCSQTLNHNVMYWYQQKSSQAPKLLFHYYDKDFNNEADTPDNFQSRRPNTSFCFLDIRSPGLGDTAMYLCATSGNRNQETQYFGPGTRLLVL.

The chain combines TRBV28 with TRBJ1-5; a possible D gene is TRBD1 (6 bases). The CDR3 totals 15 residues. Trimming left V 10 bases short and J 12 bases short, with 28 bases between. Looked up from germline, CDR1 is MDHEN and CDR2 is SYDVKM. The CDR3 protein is CATSRSWLRGAHQHF. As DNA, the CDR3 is TGTGCCACCTCGAGGTCGTGGCTTAGGGGGGCTCACCAGCATTTT. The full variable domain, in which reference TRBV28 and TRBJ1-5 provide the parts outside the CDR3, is DVKVTQSSRYLVKRTGEKVFLECVQDMDHENMFWYRQDPGLGLRLIYFSYDVKMKEKGDIPEGYSVSREKKERFSLILESASTNQTSMYLCATSRSWLRGAHQHFGDGTRLSIL.

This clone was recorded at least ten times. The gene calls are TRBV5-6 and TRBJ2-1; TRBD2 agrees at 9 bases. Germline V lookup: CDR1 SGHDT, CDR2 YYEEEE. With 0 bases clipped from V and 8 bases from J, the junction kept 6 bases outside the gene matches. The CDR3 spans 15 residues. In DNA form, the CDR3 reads TGTGCCAGCAGCTTGGTGTCTAGCGGGATATATGAGCAGTTCTTC. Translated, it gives CASSLVSSGIYEQFF.

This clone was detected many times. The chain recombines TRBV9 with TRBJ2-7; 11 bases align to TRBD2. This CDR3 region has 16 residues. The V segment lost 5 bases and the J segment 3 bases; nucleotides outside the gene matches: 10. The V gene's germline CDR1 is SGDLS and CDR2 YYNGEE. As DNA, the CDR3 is TGTGCCAGCAGAAAGCCGGGACTAGCGGCATTCTACGAGCAGTACTTC. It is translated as CASRKPGLAAFYEQYF.

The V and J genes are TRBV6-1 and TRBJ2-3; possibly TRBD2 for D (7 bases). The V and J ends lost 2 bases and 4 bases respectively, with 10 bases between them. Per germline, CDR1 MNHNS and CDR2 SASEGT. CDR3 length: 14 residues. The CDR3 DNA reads TGTGCCAGCAGTGAAACAGGGAGGGCAGATACGCAGTATTTT. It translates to CASSETGRADTQYF.

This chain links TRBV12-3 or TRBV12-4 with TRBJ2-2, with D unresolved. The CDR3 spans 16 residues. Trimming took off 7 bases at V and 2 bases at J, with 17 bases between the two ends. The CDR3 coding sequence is TGTGCCAGCAACCATAGGCCGTTCGTTAACACCGGGGAGCTGTTTTTT. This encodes CASNHRPFVNTGELFF.

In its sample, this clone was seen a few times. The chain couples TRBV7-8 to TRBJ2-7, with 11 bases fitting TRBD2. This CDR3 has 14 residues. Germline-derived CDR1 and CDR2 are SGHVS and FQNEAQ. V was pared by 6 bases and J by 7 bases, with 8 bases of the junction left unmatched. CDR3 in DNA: TGTGCCAGCAGAGTGACTAGCGGGGTCTGGGAGCAGTACTTC. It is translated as CASRVTSGVWEQYF.

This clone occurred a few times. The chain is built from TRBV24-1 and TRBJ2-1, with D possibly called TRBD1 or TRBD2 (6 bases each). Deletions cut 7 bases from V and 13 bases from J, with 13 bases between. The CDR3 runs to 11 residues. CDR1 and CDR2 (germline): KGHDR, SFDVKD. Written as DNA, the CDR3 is TGTGCCACCAGCCAGGGGCGGGACCAGTTCTTC. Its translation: CATSQGRDQFF.

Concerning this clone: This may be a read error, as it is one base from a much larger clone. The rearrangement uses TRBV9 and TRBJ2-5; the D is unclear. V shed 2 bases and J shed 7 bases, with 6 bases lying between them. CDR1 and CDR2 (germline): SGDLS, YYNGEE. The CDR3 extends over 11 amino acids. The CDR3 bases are TGTGCCAGCAGCGTTGTGCGGACCCAGTACTTC. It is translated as CASSVVRTQYF.

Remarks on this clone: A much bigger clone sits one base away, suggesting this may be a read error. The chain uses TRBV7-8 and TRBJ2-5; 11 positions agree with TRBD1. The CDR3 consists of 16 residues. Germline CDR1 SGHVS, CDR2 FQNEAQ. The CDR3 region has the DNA TGTGCCAGCAGATTCGTGGACAGGGGGCACCAAGATACCCAGTACTTC. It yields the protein CASRFVDRGHQDTQYF.